This TCR beta chain appears in the sequencing data of a study of post-analysis software for immune sequencing data. Overall study findings and caveats: Controls' normalized Chao1 diversity significantly exceeded that of multiple sclerosis patients. TRBV5-6, TRBV5-1 and TRBV20-1 were among about 5 TRBV segments more frequent in patients than controls. F measure clustering grouped samples strongly by preparation batch.

In this sample, this clonotype turned up a few times. The antigen remains unidentified. Incorporated into the TCR beta cDNA libraries were unique molecular identifiers, which served to reduce PCR and sequencing biases. Researchers reported 400,000 to 550,000 cDNA molecules coming from 1 to 10 million T cells. Each CDR3 protein gets one entry after TCRdb re-called the PCR reads with MiXCR. The top ten clones hold roughly 4.4% of a sample with about 820,000 distinct CDR3 sequences, roughly 58% of them seen once. CDR1 is DFQATT, CDR2 SNEGSKA, per germline (reference sequence). The CDR3 is 11 residues long. V lost 6 bases and J 3 bases, leaving 9 bases between the germline ends.

The chain employs TRBV20-1 and TRBJ2-7, with D possibly TRBD2 on 5 matching bases. Sequenced sample: blood. The clonotype originates from a girl aged 10-17 years with multiple sclerosis. CDR3 in amino acids: CSAEGLYEQYF. DNA of the CDR3: TGCAGTGCCGAGGGTCTCTACGAGCAGTACTTC.